What follows are 27 T cell receptor beta chains derived from one specimen sequenced in a study of breast tumors, draining lymph nodes, adjacent tissues. A single record per CDR3 protein comes from TCRdb applying MiXCR to the multiplex PCR reads. The data hold over 60,000 distinct CDR3 sequences, with around two fifths observed a single time. Specimen: breast tumor tissue. The receptors come from a female donor with breast cancer. Some clones in this sample may be carry-over from other donors' samples.

Ten or more counts support this clonotype. The genes are TRBV4-1 and TRBJ2-5; 7 bases are shared with TRBD1. V gave up 3 bases and J gave up 7 bases; unmatched junction bases: 8. The CDR3 has 14 residues. The germline CDR1 and CDR2 sequences are MGHRA and YSYEKL. In DNA, the CDR3 is TGCGCCAGCAGCCACCCCCAGGGACAGTGGACCCAGTACTTC. Amino acid sequence: CASSHPQGQWTQYF.

Comment on this clonotype: At one end the junction does not follow the germline gene, possibly because of a read error. This chain joins TRBV7-3 and TRBJ2-2; D could derive from TRBD1 or TRBD2 (5 bases each). The V gene's germline CDR1 is SGHTA and CDR2 FQGTGA. The CDR3 spans 12 residues. The CDR3 coding sequence is TGTGCCAGCAGCTTGGGGGTGGGGGAGCTGTTCTTT. This encodes CASSLGVGELFF.

This clonotype was seen repeatedly, ten times or more. This chain links TRBV12-3 or TRBV12-4 with TRBJ1-2; a possible D gene is TRBD1 (6 bases). Trimming shortened V by 3 bases and J by 6 bases, and 20 bases separated the two germline ends. CDR3 length: 16 amino acids. CDR3 loop: CASSLVFGQGMDGYTF. The CDR3 DNA follows: TGTGCCAGCAGTTTGGTTTTCGGGCAGGGGATGGATGGCTACACCTTC.

This clonotype was observed a few times. A clone one base away is much larger, so this may be a read error. The CDR3 DNA follows: TGCAGTGCTAGAGAGCCTAGCGCTGCTGCCTACAATGAGCAGTTCTTC. Residues: CSAREPSAAAYNEQFF. The rearrangement links TRBV20-1 to TRBJ2-1, with a tentative D call TRBD2 (6 bases). Germline-derived CDR1 and CDR2 are DFQATT and SNEGSKA (reference sequence). There are 16 residues in the CDR3. Trimming stripped 0 bases from V and 2 bases from J, with 14 bases between.

This clonotype occurred many times. This chain connects TRBV19 to TRBJ1-2, with a possible D match to TRBD1 (5 bases). This CDR3 comprises 16 residues. Deletions cut 3 bases from V and 4 bases from J, with 18 bases between. Looked up from germline, CDR1 is LNHDA and CDR2 is SQIVND (reference sequence). The CDR3 here is CASSIAGDSFFYGYTF. The CDR3 coding sequence is TGTGCCAGTAGTATCGCGGGGGATAGCTTTTTCTATGGCTACACCTTC.

The chain has TRBV6-2 or TRBV6-3 and TRBJ2-6; TRBD1 matches 9 bases. Germline V gene lookup returns CDR1 MNHEY and CDR2 SVGEGT. After removal of 4 bases from V and 0 bases from J, the junction contained 4 bases not matched to a gene. The CDR3 sequence is 17 residues long. The CDR3 loop reads CASSSTGGNSGANVLTF. The CDR3 coding sequence is TGTGCCAGCAGTTCCACAGGGGGCAACTCTGGGGCCAACGTCCTGACTTTC.

Concerning this clonotype: Compared with germline, one end of the junction differs, possibly owing to a read error. This chain uses TRBV20-1 with TRBJ2-1, with D uncertain. The CDR3 length is 11 residues. CDR1 and CDR2 (germline): DFQATT, SNEGSKA (reference sequence). The CDR3 DNA follows: TGCAGTGCGGGAACCTACAATGAGCAGTCCTTC. It encodes CSAGTYNEQSF.

This clonotype came up many times. The chain combines TRBV29-1 with TRBJ2-1; TRBD2 agrees at 8 bases. Trimming removed 6 bases from V and 6 bases from J; junction bases left unmatched: 10. Germline CDR1 is SQVTM and CDR2 is ANQGSEA. The CDR3 has 14 residues. This CDR3 is CSVPTSGPFNEQFF. DNA of the CDR3: TGCAGCGTCCCTACTAGCGGACCTTTCAATGAGCAGTTCTTC.

This clonotype occurred many times. V is TRBV18 and J is TRBJ1-2; D gene uncertain. The CDR3 totals 12 residues. V lost 6 bases and J lost 4, with 9 bases in between. In germline, CDR1 is KGHSH, CDR2 LQKENI. The DNA of the CDR3 is TGTGCCAGCTCCCCTAATCCCTATGGCTACACCTTC. It is translated as CASSPNPYGYTF.

Comments on this clonotype: This CDR3 fails to terminate in the conserved phenylalanine or tryptophan, so it likely reflects a read error. It is unclear where the CDR3 begins or ends on the DNA, so no DNA is shown, and the CDR3 is as TCRdb lists it. This chain joins TRBV7-9 and TRBJ1-6. The V gene's germline CDR1 is SEHNR and CDR2 FQNEAQ (reference sequence). The CDR3 has 11 residues if both end residues are counted. CDR3 residues: CASSFSGPLNY.

In the case of this clonotype: This may be a read error: a much more frequent sequence differs by one nucleotide. The V call is TRBV11-3, the J call TRBJ1-2, with D tentatively TRBD1 (5 bases). The CDR3 has 16 amino acids. Germline values: CDR1 SGHNT, CDR2 YENEEA. V lost 3 bases to trimming and J lost 4 bases, with 18 bases between them. CDR3 coding DNA: TGTGCCAGCAGCTTGTTGGATGCAGGGCCAAGCTATGGCTACACCTTC. Encoded protein: CASSLLDAGPSYGYTF.

The V call is TRBV29-1, the J call TRBJ2-2; 10 bases line up with TRBD2. Germline V gene sequence: CDR1 SQVTM, CDR2 ANQGSEA. The J segment lost 6 bases and the V segment lost 5 bases, leaving 6 bases of the junction unmatched. The CDR3 extends over 14 amino acids. The CDR3 loop reads CSVTSGANAGELFF. The CDR3 region has the DNA TGCAGCGTTACTAGCGGGGCCAACGCCGGGGAGCTGTTTTTT.

Notes on this clonotype: The junction departs from germline at one end; a sequencing error may be responsible. The chain recombines TRBV7-7 with TRBJ2-1; 8 nucleotides agree with TRBD1. CDR1 SSHAT and CDR2 FNYEAQ come from the germline V gene (reference sequence). The CDR3 totals 14 residues. The CDR3 region is CASSLTGGQGEQFF. The CDR3, as DNA: TGTGCTAGCAGCTTAACAGGGGGGCAGGGTGAGCAGTTCTTC.

Turning to this clonotype: Because the CDR3's place on the DNA is in doubt, the DNA is left out and the CDR3 is given as listed by TCRdb. V gene TRBV29-1 combines with J gene TRBJ2-1; no check of the table's D call, TRBD2, against the DNA was made. The CDR3 totals 16 residues, both ends included. Germline CDR1 reads SQVTM; CDR2 reads ANQGSEA. The CDR3 spells CTSVPAVGPEVGEQFF.

This clonotype came up many times. V and J are TRBV2 and TRBJ2-1, with D maybe TRBD1 (6 bases). In germline, CDR1 is SNHLY, CDR2 FYNNEI. The V end was cut by 2 bases, the J end by 4 bases, with 12 bases between. The CDR3 is 15 residues long. The CDR3: CASSERDRLYNEQFF. Here the CDR3 DNA reads TGTGCCAGCAGTGAACGTGACAGGTTGTACAATGAGCAGTTCTTC.

This clonotype occurred many times. The chain joins TRBV4-2 to TRBJ2-7; unclear D gene. Germline V gives CDR1 LGHNA, CDR2 YNFKEQ. The CDR3 extends over 11 amino acids. The V end lost 5 bases, the J end lost 3 bases, and 5 bases lay between the germline ends. In DNA form, the CDR3 reads TGTGCCAGCAGCTCAGGCTACGAGCAGTACTTC. Translating gives CASSSGYEQYF.

The table lists this clonotype with a count of one. The chain uses TRBV9 and TRBJ2-2; TRBD2 agrees at 13 bases. The V gene's germline CDR1 is SGDLS and CDR2 YYNGEE. This CDR3 has 17 amino acids. V shed 1 base and J 7 bases; nucleotides not matched to a gene: 7. CDR3 coding DNA: TGTGCCAGCAGCGTACAAACTAGCGGGAGGGCCAGCGGGGAGCTGTTTTTT. Its translation: CASSVQTSGRASGELFF.

J is TRBJ2-6 and V is TRBV5-1; 9 bases fit TRBD1. With 0 bases clipped from V and 1 base from J, the junction kept 8 bases outside the gene matches. The CDR3 is 19 amino acids. Germline V CDR1 and CDR2: SGHRS, YFSETQ. The CDR3 coding sequence is TGCGCCAGCAGCTTGGCCAAAACAGGGGGCGCATCTGGGGCCAACGTCCTGACTTTC. This encodes CASSLAKTGGASGANVLTF.

In the case of this clonotype: The conserved closing phenylalanine or tryptophan is absent in this CDR3, likely reflecting a read error. The limits of the CDR3 on the DNA are not certain, so only TCRdb's listed CDR3 is given. The V and J genes are TRBV7-2 and TRBJ2-3. The CDR3 has 14 amino acids, counting both end residues. Germline V gene data show CDR1 as SGHTA and CDR2 as FQGNSA. The CDR3 reads CASSPTISTDTQYS.

There are many counts of this clonotype. The chain links TRBV20-1 to TRBJ2-3, with 12 bases matching TRBD2. This CDR3 is built from 14 residues. V trimming: 5 bases; J trimming: 5 bases; junction bases outside the gene matches: 5. Germline V CDR1 and CDR2: DFQATT, SNEGSKA (reference sequence). CDR3 nucleotide sequence: TGCAGTGCTGGACTAGCGGGAACATTAGATACGCAGTATTTT. It specifies CSAGLAGTLDTQYF.

This clonotype came up many times. Compared with germline, one end of the junction differs, possibly owing to a read error. This rearrangement joins TRBV13 to TRBJ1-4; D call uncertain. The CDR3 totals 15 residues. Germline V gene sequence: CDR1 PRHDT, CDR2 FYEKMQ (reference sequence). DNA of the CDR3: TGTGCCAGCAGCTTAATGGCTTCAGGCGATGAAGAACTGTTTTTT. Translated: CASSLMASGDEELFF.

This clonotype was counted at least ten times. The chain combines TRBV5-5 with TRBJ2-2, with D possibly being TRBD2 (6 bases). The CDR3 consists of 16 residues. Per germline, CDR1 SGHKS and CDR2 YYEKEE (reference sequence). Trimming left V 6 bases short and J 4 bases short, with 19 bases between. In nucleotides, the CDR3 is TGTGCCAGCACCATTCGGTATAGCGGTTCCACCGGGGAGCTGTTTTTT. Translating gives CASTIRYSGSTGELFF. The variable domain in full, completed from reference TRBV5-5 and TRBJ2-2, reads DAGVTQSPTHLIKTRGQQVTLRCSPISGHKSVSWYQQVLGQGPQFIFQYYEKEERGRGNFPDRFSARQFPNYSSELNVNALLLGDSALYLCASTIRYSGSTGELFFGEGSRLTVL.

This clonotype was seen at least ten times. V gene TRBV2 combines with J gene TRBJ2-5, with TRBD1 as a possible D gene (5 bases). From germline, CDR1 is SNHLY and CDR2 FYNNEI. This CDR3 contains 14 residues. The V gene lost 3 bases and the J gene lost 9 bases, with 17 bases spanning the gap. The CDR3 region has the DNA TGTGCCAGCAGTGACACTACCAGAGCGACAGCCCAGTACTTC. Protein: CASSDTTRATAQYF.

The sample holds many counts of this clonotype. This chain uses TRBV20-1 with TRBJ1-1; maybe TRBD1 (5 bases). CDR1 DFQATT and CDR2 SNEGSKA come from the germline V gene (reference sequence). With 6 bases removed from V and 4 bases from J, the gap between germline ends came to 15 bases. CDR3 length: 13 residues. CDR3 loop: CSANRQYFTEAFF. CDR3 in DNA: TGCAGTGCAAATAGACAGTATTTCACTGAAGCTTTCTTT.

V usage is TRBV11-2 and J usage is TRBJ1-5, with TRBD1 identical over 8 bases. The CDR3 spans 15 residues. After removal of 5 bases from V and 2 bases from J, the junction contained 5 bases not matched to a gene. CDR1 and CDR2 (germline): SGHAT, FQNNGV. The CDR3 is CASSVWGQGNQPQHF. The CDR3 bases are TGTGCCAGCAGCGTTTGGGGACAGGGCAATCAGCCCCAGCATTTT.

This clonotype was recorded at least ten times. This chain's CDR3 is CSVTRGTGGTEAFF. CDR3 nucleotides: TGCAGCGTTACCCGTGGTACAGGGGGCACTGAAGCTTTCTTT. This rearrangement joins TRBV29-1 to TRBJ1-1; 8 bases map to TRBD1. With 5 bases clipped from V and 4 bases from J, the junction kept 9 bases outside the gene matches. The CDR3 has 14 residues. Germline V gene lookup returns CDR1 SQVTM and CDR2 ANQGSEA.

This clonotype was picked up many times. The chain links TRBV7-8 to TRBJ2-1, with D possibly being TRBD2 (5 bases). The V end was cut by 5 bases, the J end by 8 bases, with 22 bases between. CDR3 length: 16 residues. CDR1 is SGHVS and CDR2 is FQNEAQ in the germline V gene. CDR3 sequence: CASSLSEGRRIYEQFF. DNA for the CDR3: TGTGCCAGCAGCCTCTCTGAGGGCCGTCGTATCTATGAGCAGTTCTTC.